This T cell receptor beta chain was found in a study of cytomegalovirus exposure and HLA in healthy donors. Notes on the study in general: In the roughly 120 validation repertoires, a later analysis found that first-cohort TCR clusters tended to co-occur. Among TCR sequences, most were rare, though some public TCRs appeared in many donors. Some TCR beta chains (over 150 of them) were listed as cytomegalovirus-associated.

Details on this clone: Its antigen remains unidentified.

The assay was immunoSEQ multiplex PCR, and TCRdb's table has in-frame clones only and misses some. The repertoire consists of approximately 190,000 clones, with 84% occurring once and the leading ten covering under 7.5%. The CDR3 is 16 residues long. Trimming at V came to 0 bases and at J to 3 bases, leaving 4 bases not matched to a gene. An approximately 120-subject validation cohort, separate from the roughly 670-subject first cohort, supplied the donors. The sequence was obtained from a man younger than 35 in good health and CMV-seropositive. What was sequenced was PBMCs. The chain joins TRBV23-1 to TRBJ2-5, with 10 bases fitting TRBD1. TRBV23-1 is known as an ORF, though its function is uncertain. The chain's CDR3 is CASSQSQGQGKETQYF. CDR3 bases: TGCGCCAGCAGTCAATCCCAGGGACAGGGGAAAGAGACCCAGTACTTC.